Below, 4 T cell receptor beta chains from the same sample are listed, as sequenced in a study of regulatory T cells in long-lasting Graves disease. Sample time point: newly diagnosed GD, antithyroid drugs for less than 3 months. From PBMCs, RNA was extracted and then used to make the TCR library. Relying on iRepertoire HTBI primers and Arm-PCR of CDR3 regions, the team built TCR beta libraries. TCRdb reanalysed the multiplex PCR reads using MiXCR and keeps one entry per CDR3 protein. The sample lists 530,000 or so distinct CDR3 sequences, 13% occurring once. The same data also contributed to another study, on T cells in Graves' hyperthyroidism and ophthalmopathy.

This sample comprised peripheral blood mononuclear cells (PBMCs), obtained at new diagnosis, from a patient treated with antithyroid drugs. These TCRs come from a man aged 25-45 years with Graves disease.

This clonotype was counted only a few times. This chain connects TRBV9 to TRBJ2-1; 13 nucleotides line up with TRBD2. The V and J ends lost 2 bases and 1 base, in that order; junction bases with no gene match: 3. The CDR3 consists of 17 residues. Per germline, CDR1 SGDLS and CDR2 YYNGEE. The CDR3, as DNA: TGTGCCAGCAGCGTTGGGACTAGCGGGATTTCCTACAATGAGCAGTTCTTC. Protein: CASSVGTSGISYNEQFF.

This clonotype was recorded at least ten times. The rearrangement uses TRBV7-9 and TRBJ2-7; D not resolved. From germline, CDR1 is SEHNR and CDR2 FQNEAQ (reference sequence). CDR3 length: 12 amino acids. Between the trimmed V and J ends, which lost 7 bases and 7 bases, there was a span of 14 bases. CDR3 in amino acids: CASTPDGWEQYF. Here the CDR3 DNA reads TGTGCCAGCACTCCAGATGGGTGGGAGCAGTACTTC.

V is TRBV4-1 and J is TRBJ1-2, with a possible D match to TRBD1 (5 bases). The germline V gene has CDR1 MGHRA and CDR2 YSYEKL. The CDR3 sequence is 14 residues long. V dropped 6 bases and J dropped 2 bases, with 13 bases sitting between them. The CDR3 DNA sequence: TGCGCCAGCAGAGATCAGGGAAAGAACTATGGCTACACCTTC. Residues: CASRDQGKNYGYTF.

This clonotype was found a few times. This chain connects TRBV5-1 to TRBJ2-5; maybe TRBD1 (6 bases). Per germline, CDR1 SGHRS and CDR2 YFSETQ. Trimming took 4 bases from V and 2 from J, leaving 9 bases between them. This CDR3 has 13 amino acids. CDR3 residues: CASSRTDQETQYF. CDR3 in DNA: TGCGCCAGCAGCAGGACAGATCAAGAGACCCAGTACTTC. Looking up the rest from reference TRBV5-1 and TRBJ2-5 gives the full variable domain: KAGVTQTPRYLIKTRGQQVTLSCSPISGHRSVSWYQQTPGQGLQFLFEYFSETQRNKGNFPGRFSGRQFSNSRSEMNVSTLELGDSALYLCASSRTDQETQYFGPGTRLLVL.